A selection of T cell receptor beta chains follows, all from one sample in a study of cytomegalovirus exposure and HLA in healthy donors. TCRdb's copy holds only in-frame clones and misses some; the assay was immunoSEQ multiplex PCR. The sample records under 300,000 clones, roughly two thirds being singletons. The sequencing input was PBMCs. These receptors were obtained from a female donor in good health and CMV-seronegative. Both conserved end residues are part of each CDR3. Fields, in order: J gene, D gene, clone size, V gene, CDR3 DNA, CDR3 protein. The D gene is left open where the match is weak. A row's size may be missing; if present it is once, few, many or a size class.

j_gene: TRBJ2-3; d_gene: .; abundance: .; v_gene: TRBV2; CDR3nt: TGTGCCAGCAGTACCCGAGTCAACACAGATACGCAGTATTTT; CDR3aa: CASSTRVNTDTQYF
j_gene: TRBJ2-3; d_gene: .; abundance: .; v_gene: TRBV10-3; CDR3nt: TGTGCCGCCGCCCAGAACCCCACAGATACGCAGTATTTT; CDR3aa: CAAAQNPTDTQYF
j_gene: TRBJ2-7; d_gene: .; abundance: once; v_gene: TRBV28; CDR3nt: TGTGCCAGCAGCCCTCACCCCTACGAGCAGTACTTC; CDR3aa: CASSPHPYEQYF
j_gene: TRBJ2-7; d_gene: TRBD2; abundance: .; v_gene: TRBV5-1; CDR3nt: TGCGCCAGCAGCTTGGGTCTAGCGGGAGAGGGAGAGCAGTACTTC; CDR3aa: CASSLGLAGEGEQYF
j_gene: TRBJ2-1; d_gene: TRBD2; abundance: .; v_gene: TRBV11-3; CDR3nt: TGTGCCAGCAGCTTTAGCGGGGATTATGCCTACAATGAGCAGTTCTTC; CDR3aa: CASSFSGDYAYNEQFF
j_gene: TRBJ2-7; d_gene: TRBD2; abundance: .; v_gene: TRBV5-1; CDR3nt: TGCGCCAGCAGCTTGTTAGGGACTAGCGGAATCTACGAGCAGTACTTC; CDR3aa: CASSLLGTSGIYEQYF
j_gene: TRBJ2-7; d_gene: TRBD1; abundance: few; v_gene: TRBV2; CDR3nt: TGTGCCAGCAGTGCCCGGACAGGGGACCACGAGCAGTACTTC; CDR3aa: CASSARTGDHEQYF
j_gene: TRBJ2-2; d_gene: .; abundance: .; v_gene: TRBV6-5; CDR3nt: TGTGCCAGCAGGCCCACAGCCGGGGAGCTGTTTTTT; CDR3aa: CASRPTAGELFF
j_gene: TRBJ2-1; d_gene: TRBD1; abundance: .; v_gene: TRBV7-2; CDR3nt: TGTGCCAGCAGCTTGCGGGACAGGGGTAACAATGAGCAGTTCTTC; CDR3aa: CASSLRDRGNNEQFF
j_gene: TRBJ2-6; d_gene: TRBD1; abundance: .; v_gene: TRBV11-3; CDR3nt: TGTGCCATCCGCGAGGGGGCGAGGTCCACTGGGGCCAACGTCCTGACTTTC; CDR3aa: CAIREGARSTGANVLTF
j_gene: TRBJ2-3; d_gene: .; abundance: few; v_gene: TRBV10-2; CDR3nt: TGCGCCAGCAGCGGAGGTAGGGGCACAGATACGCAGTATTTT; CDR3aa: CASSGGRGTDTQYF
j_gene: TRBJ2-1; d_gene: .; abundance: .; v_gene: TRBV5-1; CDR3nt: TGCGCCAGCAGCTTGGGTGGGAGCTCCTACAATGAGCAGTTCTTC; CDR3aa: CASSLGGSSYNEQFF
j_gene: TRBJ2-7; d_gene: TRBD2; abundance: .; v_gene: TRBV5-1; CDR3nt: TGCGCCAGCAGCTACAGCGGGGGCTACGAGCAGTACTTC; CDR3aa: CASSYSGGYEQYF
j_gene: TRBJ2-1; d_gene: .; abundance: .; v_gene: TRBV7-3; CDR3nt: TGTGCCAGCAGCTTAACAGCAGGATACAATGAGCAGTTCTTC; CDR3aa: CASSLTAGYNEQFF
j_gene: TRBJ1-1; d_gene: .; abundance: .; v_gene: TRBV5-1; CDR3nt: TGCGCCAGCAGCTTCCCAGGGAATGAAGCTTTCTTT; CDR3aa: CASSFPGNEAFF
j_gene: TRBJ1-1; d_gene: .; abundance: .; v_gene: TRBV6-4; CDR3nt: TGTGCCAGCAGTGACCCACGGAAGGGGGTAGGAACTGAAGCTTTCTTT; CDR3aa: CASSDPRKGVGTEAFF
j_gene: TRBJ2-7; d_gene: TRBD2; abundance: .; v_gene: TRBV10-2; CDR3nt: TGCGCCAGCCTCGGACTAGCGGGAGAAGGGTACGAGCAGTACTTC; CDR3aa: CASLGLAGEGYEQYF
j_gene: TRBJ1-4; d_gene: TRBD1; abundance: .; v_gene: TRBV15; CDR3nt: TGTGCCACCAGCAGAGGAACGTCGGGACAGAATGAAAAACTGTTTTTT; CDR3aa: CATSRGTSGQNEKLFF
j_gene: TRBJ2-2; d_gene: TRBD2; abundance: .; v_gene: TRBV5-1; CDR3nt: TGCGCCAGCAGCCCAACTAGCGGGGGGAACACCGGGGAGCTGTTTTTT; CDR3aa: CASSPTSGGNTGELFF
j_gene: TRBJ1-5; d_gene: .; abundance: few; v_gene: TRBV27; CDR3nt: TGTGCCAGCAGTCTGCTGCCGCTTAGTGGCAATCAGCCCCAGCATTTT; CDR3aa: CASSLLPLSGNQPQHF
j_gene: TRBJ1-1; d_gene: .; abundance: .; v_gene: TRBV4-1; CDR3nt: TGCGCCAGCAGCCAAGACCAGGGGCCAAACACTGAAGCTTTCTTT; CDR3aa: CASSQDQGPNTEAFF
j_gene: TRBJ2-3; d_gene: TRBD2; abundance: .; v_gene: TRBV7-2; CDR3nt: TGTGCCAGCAGCTTGAGAGCGGGAGTTGAAGATACGCAGTATTTT; CDR3aa: CASSLRAGVEDTQYF
j_gene: TRBJ2-5; d_gene: TRBD1; abundance: .; v_gene: TRBV6-7; CDR3nt: TGTGCCAGCAACCCGACAGGGGGGATGGAGACCCAGTACTTC; CDR3aa: CASNPTGGMETQYF
j_gene: TRBJ2-7; d_gene: .; abundance: .; v_gene: TRBV10-2; CDR3nt: TGCGCCAGCAGTGAGAGCCCTGGCCGGGGCTACGAGCAGTACTTC; CDR3aa: CASSESPGRGYEQYF
j_gene: TRBJ2-7; d_gene: TRBD1; abundance: .; v_gene: TRBV4-1; CDR3nt: TGCGCCAGCAGCCAAAACGCCGGGACAGCCTACGAGCAGTACTTC; CDR3aa: CASSQNAGTAYEQYF
j_gene: TRBJ2-1; d_gene: TRBD1; abundance: .; v_gene: TRBV29-1; CDR3nt: TGCAGCGTCCCCGGGACAGGGGGTGAGCAGTTCTTC; CDR3aa: CSVPGTGGEQFF
j_gene: TRBJ1-2; d_gene: TRBD1; abundance: .; v_gene: TRBV30; CDR3nt: TGTGCCGGACCGGGACAGGGGTCGTTTGTGACCTTC; CDR3aa: CAGPGQGSFVTF
j_gene: TRBJ2-2; d_gene: TRBD2; abundance: .; v_gene: TRBV11-3; CDR3nt: TGTGCCAGCAGCTTACGTGGGGGACGGGGGCGGGAGGCCGGGGAGCTGTTTTTT; CDR3aa: CASSLRGGRGREAGELFF
j_gene: TRBJ1-6; d_gene: TRBD1; abundance: .; v_gene: TRBV6-1; CDR3nt: TGTGCCAGCAGGACAGGGTTTGGTTCACCCCTCCACTTT; CDR3aa: CASRTGFGSPLHF
j_gene: TRBJ2-4; d_gene: .; abundance: once; v_gene: TRBV28; CDR3nt: TGTGCCAGCAACCAGCCGGGGTCAGCCAAAAACATTCAGTACTTC; CDR3aa: CASNQPGSAKNIQYF
j_gene: TRBJ1-5; d_gene: TRBD1; abundance: .; v_gene: TRBV6-1; CDR3nt: TGTGCCAGCACCTTAACAGGGGTTAGCAATCAGCCCCAGCATTTT; CDR3aa: CASTLTGVSNQPQHF
j_gene: TRBJ1-5; d_gene: .; abundance: .; v_gene: TRBV7-2; CDR3nt: TGTGCCAGCAGCTTAGGCAGGGCTGGCAATCAGCCCCAGCATTTT; CDR3aa: CASSLGRAGNQPQHF
j_gene: TRBJ2-3; d_gene: .; abundance: few; v_gene: TRBV7-3; CDR3nt: TGTGCCAGCAGAAGGGGGGGCGGGAGCACAGATACGCAGTATTTT; CDR3aa: CASRRGGGSTDTQYF
j_gene: TRBJ2-7; d_gene: TRBD2; abundance: .; v_gene: TRBV25-1; CDR3nt: TGTGCCAGCAGTGAAGGGGCTAGCGGGAGGGTCAGCGAGCAGTACTTC; CDR3aa: CASSEGASGRVSEQYF
j_gene: TRBJ1-5; d_gene: .; abundance: .; v_gene: TRBV19; CDR3nt: TGTGCCAGTACCCCCCTGGGGGCCGGTAGCAATCAGCCCCAGCATTTT; CDR3aa: CASTPLGAGSNQPQHF
j_gene: TRBJ2-5; d_gene: .; abundance: few; v_gene: TRBV7-7; CDR3nt: TGTGCTAGCAGCTTAGGAGGAGCGTACCAAGAGACCCAGTACTTC; CDR3aa: CASSLGGAYQETQYF
j_gene: TRBJ1-4; d_gene: TRBD1; abundance: .; v_gene: TRBV28; CDR3nt: TGTGCCAGCAGCATCTCGACAGGGTCGGTAGAGGAAAAACTGTTTTTT; CDR3aa: CASSISTGSVEEKLFF
j_gene: TRBJ2-5; d_gene: .; abundance: .; v_gene: TRBV6-6; CDR3nt: TGTGCCAGCAGCAAAGCACAGTACCAAGAGACCCAGTACTTC; CDR3aa: CASSKAQYQETQYF
j_gene: TRBJ2-5; d_gene: TRBD1; abundance: once; v_gene: TRBV5-4; CDR3nt: TGTGCCAGCAGCCCGACAGGGGCCATCCAAGAGACCCAGTACTTC; CDR3aa: CASSPTGAIQETQYF
j_gene: TRBJ1-1; d_gene: .; abundance: .; v_gene: TRBV28; CDR3nt: TGTGCCAGCAGTTTGATCCAATCGAGGACTGAAGCTTTCTTT; CDR3aa: CASSLIQSRTEAFF
j_gene: TRBJ2-7; d_gene: TRBD2; abundance: .; v_gene: TRBV15; CDR3nt: TGTGCCACCAGCCGCCAGGGCGGGGGGGACGAGCAGTACTTC; CDR3aa: CATSRQGGGDEQYF
j_gene: TRBJ1-1; d_gene: .; abundance: .; v_gene: TRBV4-1; CDR3nt: TGCGCCAGCAGCCAAGTCAGGGTTGGGTTCACTGAAGCTTTCTTT; CDR3aa: CASSQVRVGFTEAFF
j_gene: TRBJ2-3; d_gene: TRBD2; abundance: .; v_gene: TRBV9; CDR3nt: TGTGCCAGCAGGGCGGGACTAGCGGGAGATACGCAGTATTTT; CDR3aa: CASRAGLAGDTQYF
j_gene: TRBJ1-5; d_gene: TRBD1; abundance: .; v_gene: TRBV6-1; CDR3nt: TGTGCCAGCAGAGGGACAGGAGTTTACAATCAGCCCCAGCATTTT; CDR3aa: CASRGTGVYNQPQHF
j_gene: TRBJ1-5; d_gene: .; abundance: .; v_gene: TRBV19; CDR3nt: TGTGCCAGTAGTAAGCAATATAGCAATCAGCCCCAGCATTTT; CDR3aa: CASSKQYSNQPQHF
j_gene: TRBJ1-1; d_gene: .; abundance: .; v_gene: TRBV29-1; CDR3nt: TGCAGCGTCACCGGGACACGCGTGTACACTGAAGCTTTCTTT; CDR3aa: CSVTGTRVYTEAFF
j_gene: TRBJ1-1; d_gene: .; abundance: .; v_gene: TRBV5-5; CDR3nt: TGTGCCAGCAGCTTGGTAAGGACAATGAACACTGAAGCTTTCTTT; CDR3aa: CASSLVRTMNTEAFF
j_gene: TRBJ1-4; d_gene: TRBD1; abundance: .; v_gene: TRBV7-9; CDR3nt: TGTTCCAGCAGCAGGGGGGAAAAACTGTTTTTT; CDR3aa: CSSSRGEKLFF
j_gene: TRBJ2-7; d_gene: .; abundance: .; v_gene: TRBV4-2; CDR3nt: TGTGCCAGCAGCCAAGAACCGGGCACCAGGGACGAGCAGTACTTC; CDR3aa: CASSQEPGTRDEQYF
j_gene: TRBJ2-3; d_gene: TRBD1; abundance: .; v_gene: TRBV27; CDR3nt: TGTGCCAGCAGTTTATCAGGGACAGGGAGGGCCCCTAGCACAGATACGCAGTATTTT; CDR3aa: CASSLSGTGRAPSTDTQYF
j_gene: TRBJ2-1; d_gene: .; abundance: .; v_gene: TRBV7-2; CDR3nt: TGTGCCAGCAGCTTAGCTGGTATCAGCTCCTACAATGAGCAGTTCTTC; CDR3aa: CASSLAGISSYNEQFF
j_gene: TRBJ2-4; d_gene: .; abundance: .; v_gene: TRBV27; CDR3nt: TGTGCCAGCAGCCCCAGCCTCGGGAGTGCCAAAAACATTCAGTACTTC; CDR3aa: CASSPSLGSAKNIQYF
j_gene: TRBJ2-1; d_gene: .; abundance: few; v_gene: TRBV6-5; CDR3nt: TGTGCCAGCAGCCGACTGGGTGAGCGTGAGCAGTTCTTC; CDR3aa: CASSRLGEREQFF
j_gene: TRBJ2-1; d_gene: .; abundance: .; v_gene: TRBV2; CDR3nt: TGTGCCAGCAGTGACCAGGGGTTCAATGAGCAGTTCTTC; CDR3aa: CASSDQGFNEQFF
j_gene: TRBJ1-4; d_gene: .; abundance: .; v_gene: TRBV6-5; CDR3nt: TGTGCCAGCAGTTCTCGAGGGAGCCTGGGAGAAAAACTGTTTTTT; CDR3aa: CASSSRGSLGEKLFF
j_gene: TRBJ1-2; d_gene: TRBD1; abundance: .; v_gene: TRBV11-2; CDR3nt: TGTGCCAGCAGCGGACAGGGACCATATGGCTACACCTTC; CDR3aa: CASSGQGPYGYTF
j_gene: TRBJ1-5; d_gene: TRBD1; abundance: .; v_gene: TRBV6-1; CDR3nt: TGTGCCAGCAGTGAAGCATTCCAGGGGGCGAAATCGCCCCAGCATTTT; CDR3aa: CASSEAFQGAKSPQHF
j_gene: TRBJ2-1; d_gene: TRBD2; abundance: once; v_gene: TRBV2; CDR3nt: TGTGCCAGCAGTAGTCCGGGACTAGGACTCTTC; CDR3aa: CASSSPGLGLF
j_gene: TRBJ1-5; d_gene: TRBD1; abundance: once; v_gene: TRBV2; CDR3nt: TGTGCCAGCAGCTCGGGACAGGGGGACCAGCCCCAGCATTTT; CDR3aa: CASSSGQGDQPQHF